Listed below are T cell receptor beta chains from one sample, sequenced in a study of T cells in Graves' hyperthyroidism and ophthalmopathy. TCRdb reprocessed the multiplex PCR reads via MiXCR and lists one record per CDR3 protein. The sample contains a few hundred thousand distinct CDR3 sequences, around 16% of which appear only once. Sequencing used blood. All receptors come from a woman in her thirties or forties with Graves' ophthalmopathy. CDR3s include the opening cysteine and the closing phenylalanine or tryptophan. The order of the fields is CDR3 DNA, CDR3 protein, D gene, clone size, V gene, J gene. A D gene is named only where the DNA matches it firmly. Size is stated for part of the rows, as once, few or many counts, or as a class when the clone is expanded.

TGCAGTGCTCCTCTGGGACAGGTGATGAATGAGCAGTTCTTC	CSAPLGQVMNEQFF	TRBD1	many	TRBV20-1	TRBJ2-1
TGTGCCAGCATTCTGACTAGCGGGAGGGCCTTCCTTCAGAACAATGAGCAGTTCTTC	CASILTSGRAFLQNNEQFF	TRBD2	many	TRBV2	TRBJ2-1
TGTGCCAGCAGCTTAGGCAGGGGAATTGGCAATGAGCAGTTCTTC	CASSLGRGIGNEQFF	.	.	TRBV6-8	TRBJ2-1
TGTGCCAGCAGCCAAGGGACGTATGGCTACACCTTC	CASSQGTYGYTF	.	many	TRBV14	TRBJ1-2
TGTGCCAGCTCAACGCTGGAGGGAAGGGGGAATTCACCCCTCCACTTT	CASSTLEGRGNSPLHF	.	once	TRBV18	TRBJ1-6
TGTGCCAGCAGTGGACAGGGCTACGAGCAGTACTTC	CASSGQGYEQYF	TRBD1	many	TRBV2	TRBJ2-7
TGTGCCAGCAGCCTGGTTTTGTCCTACGAGCAGTACTTC	CASSLVLSYEQYF	.	many	TRBV5-6	TRBJ2-7
TGTGCCTGGAGCCCACGGTGGGATACGCAGTATTTT	CAWSPRWDTQYF	.	many	TRBV30	TRBJ2-3
TGTGCCAGCCAAAACTCCGGGACAGGGGTCCGCGAGCAGTACTTC	CASQNSGTGVREQYF	TRBD1	.	TRBV27	TRBJ2-7
TGTGCCCGCCAAGACACCGGAGGGCCCTCTGGAAACACCATATATTTT	CARQDTGGPSGNTIYF	.	once	TRBV3-1	TRBJ1-3
TGTGCCAGCAGCCCCGGACAGTCGAGCAATTCACCCCTCCACTTT	CASSPGQSSNSPLHF	.	few	TRBV6-1	TRBJ1-6
TGCGCCAGCAGCTTTACGGGTGATCCCCGTGGGGGCTACGAGCAGTACTTC	CASSFTGDPRGGYEQYF	.	.	TRBV5-1	TRBJ2-7
TGTGCCATCAGTGAGTCGACGGGGACATTATACGAGCAGTACTTC	CAISESTGTLYEQYF	.	.	TRBV10-3	TRBJ2-7
TGTGCCAGCAGTTTAGGAGCGGAGGGGCACAATGAGCAGTTCTTC	CASSLGAEGHNEQFF	.	many	TRBV28	TRBJ2-1
TGTGCCAGCAGTTTGCAGCGGAGGACCGGGGAGCTGTTTTTT	CASSLQRRTGELFF	.	many	TRBV12-3/TRBV12-4	TRBJ2-2
TGTGCCAGCAGCTTGCGGTGGGGGAGAGGCTACGAGCAGTACTTC	CASSLRWGRGYEQYF	.	many	TRBV3-1	TRBJ2-7
TGTGCCAGTAGTATAGGCCGACAGGGGCAAGAGCCCCAGCATTTT	CASSIGRQGQEPQHF	TRBD1	.	TRBV19	TRBJ1-5
TGTGCCAGCAGCTTGTTGTCCGGGCACTCTGGAAACACCATATATTTT	CASSLLSGHSGNTIYF	.	.	TRBV5-6	TRBJ1-3
TGTGCCAGCAAGGGGACCCCAGAGACCCAGTACTTC	CASKGTPETQYF	.	.	TRBV12-3/TRBV12-4	TRBJ2-5
TGCAGTGCAGGAGAAACAGGGCGCTATGGCTACACCTTC	CSAGETGRYGYTF	.	many	TRBV20-1	TRBJ1-2
TGCAGTGCTAGAGATTCCCGGGGGGGGTTAAACGAGCAGTACTTC	CSARDSRGGLNEQYF	TRBD2	.	TRBV20-1	TRBJ2-7
TGCAGTGCCCCCGGGAGTGGAGGGACCCAGTACTTC	CSAPGSGGTQYF	.	few	TRBV20-1	TRBJ2-5
TGTGCCATCAGTGATATTAGCGGGGCGTCCTACAATGAGCAGTTCTTC	CAISDISGASYNEQFF	TRBD2	.	TRBV10-3	TRBJ2-1
TGTGCCAGCAGCTCTAAGACAGGCCCCATGAACACTGAAGCTTTCTTT	CASSSKTGPMNTEAFF	.	.	TRBV28	TRBJ1-1
TGTGCCACCAGCAGAGATGACATCTCGGGTCAGCCCCAGCATTTT	CATSRDDISGQPQHF	.	.	TRBV15	TRBJ1-5
TGTGCCAGCAGCCATCTGGGCCTAGCGGGAGGCCTCCAAGAGACCCAGTACTTC	CASSHLGLAGGLQETQYF	TRBD2	many	TRBV3-1	TRBJ2-5
TGCAGTGCTAGAATTGCAGGGTCGGCGCACAATGAGCAGTTCTTC	CSARIAGSAHNEQFF	.	many	TRBV20-1	TRBJ2-1
TGTGCCAGCACCCTAGAGGGTACTAGCGGGTGCTCCTACGAGCAGTACTTC	CASTLEGTSGCSYEQYF	TRBD2	many	TRBV11-3	TRBJ2-7
TGTGCCAGCAGGTCTAATGAAAAACTGTTTTTT	CASRSNEKLFF	.	many	TRBV28	TRBJ1-4
TGTGCCAGCTCGCCGACAGTAAACCAAGAGACCCAGTACTTC	CASSPTVNQETQYF	.	many	TRBV18	TRBJ2-5
TGTGCCAGCAGCCAAGGGCTCCTCCACTACAAAGAGACCCAGTACTTC	CASSQGLLHYKETQYF	.	few	TRBV3-1	TRBJ2-5
TGTGCCTGGATTGGGGGAGGGACTGAAGCTTTCTTT	CAWIGGGTEAFF	.	many	TRBV30	TRBJ1-1
TGTGCCAGCAGTCTCTCAAGACTAGCGGGCCTTCAGTACTTC	CASSLSRLAGLQYF	TRBD2	many	TRBV12-3/TRBV12-4	TRBJ2-4
TGTGCCAGTATCCCGACCGGGGGGTACACTGAAGCTTTCTTT	CASIPTGGYTEAFF	.	.	TRBV19	TRBJ1-1
TGTGCCTGCCCCAGGGGGTCCTTTGGCTACACCTTC	CACPRGSFGYTF	TRBD1	.	TRBV30	TRBJ1-2
TGCAGTGCTAGAGACCGGGACAGGCATTCACCCCTCCACTTT	CSARDRDRHSPLHF	TRBD1	.	TRBV20-1	TRBJ1-6
TGTGCCAGCACAGGGACTAGCGGGGGACTCACCGGGGAGCTGTTTTTT	CASTGTSGGLTGELFF	TRBD2	few	TRBV12-3/TRBV12-4	TRBJ2-2
TGCAGTGCCTTAGACCGAGCGAGTGCTCAGCCCCAGCATTTT	CSALDRASAQPQHF	.	many	TRBV20-1	TRBJ1-5
TGTGCCAGCAGCCTTTACAGGCAACAGCCCCAGCATTTT	CASSLYRQQPQHF	.	many	TRBV3-1	TRBJ1-5
TGTGCCAGCAGTTACTCCAGAACTAGCACAGATACGCAGTATTTT	CASSYSRTSTDTQYF	.	.	TRBV6-2/TRBV6-3	TRBJ2-3
TGTGCCAGCAGCCAACGACTGCCTCCGGAGTCACCCCTCCACTTT	CASSQRLPPESPLHF	.	few	TRBV3-1	TRBJ1-6
TGCAGTGCTAGGACCGTAGGGGATAGCACAGATACGCAGTATTTT	CSARTVGDSTDTQYF	.	many	TRBV20-1	TRBJ2-3
TGTGCCAGCAGCTTCAGCTTAGCGGGGGCCCGCACAGATACGCAGTATTTT	CASSFSLAGARTDTQYF	TRBD2	many	TRBV7-9	TRBJ2-3
TGCGCCAGCAGCCAAGATCCCGCAAGCTCCTACAATGAGCAGTTCTTC	CASSQDPASSYNEQFF	.	many	TRBV4-1	TRBJ2-1
TGTGCCAGCAGCCACAGGGGGGACCACATAAGGAGTGAAAAACTGTTTTTT	CASSHRGDHIRSEKLFF	TRBD1	few	TRBV28	TRBJ1-4
TGTGCCAGCAGCCCAGGACGGCGCAGCTCCTATAATTCACCCCTCCACTTT	CASSPGRRSSYNSPLHF	.	many	TRBV3-1	TRBJ1-6